This T cell receptor beta chain came from a study of metastatic and nonmetastatic thyroid tumors. Thyroid surgery was preceded by no treatment in any patient. The ends were cut back, 7 bases at V and 4 bases at J, with 7 bases in the middle. CDR3 size: 11 residues. Germline CDR1 reads MNHEY; CDR2 reads SVGEGT. Study-level points and caveats: Significantly greater TCR beta diversity was reportedly found in malignant thyroid tumors than in benign nodules (in blood and tumor).

TCRdb re-clonotyped the PCR reads via MiXCR. This repertoire shows under 35,000 clones, about 25% found once; its top ten account for 9% to 10%. This clone appeared many times. Its specificity is unknown. The TCR comes from a female donor with papillary thyroid cancer or a benign thyroid nodule (not recorded which). Some clones in this sample may be carry-over from other donors' samples. This chain links TRBV6-2 or TRBV6-3 with TRBJ1-1; a weak D match, TRBD1 (5 bases). The sample taken for sequencing was blood. The DNA of the CDR3 is TGTGCCAGCACCCAGGGCACTGAAGCTTTCTTT. Amino acids: CASTQGTEAFF.